This TCR beta chain was obtained from a study of T-cell memory formation after mild COVID-19. This clonotype was seen more than once but under ten times. Its antigen is currently unknown. TCRdb ran MiXCR on the 5' RACE reads and lists one entry per CDR3 protein. The table has about 55,000 distinct CDR3 sequences, more than 8% seen once; the top ten hold less than 1.5%. General study findings and limits: Second-wave clones with a day 37 peak had unconfirmed SARS-CoV-2 specificity.

The germline V gene encodes CDR1 SGHKS and CDR2 YYEKEE (reference sequence). There are 15 residues in the CDR3. The junction had 2 bases not matched to a gene; V was cut back by 3 bases and J by 2 bases. The TCR was taken from a man aged 18 to 30 who had mild COVID-19 (a few samples of this study predate the infection). Cell type and time point are not known. This sequence joins TRBV5-5 and TRBJ2-6; TRBD1 aligns across 7 bases. The sequencing input was PBMCs or a T cell subset sorted from them (not recorded which). The CDR3 DNA follows: TGTGCCAGCAGCTCCGGGACAGCTGGGGCCAACGTCCTGACTTTC. It yields the protein CASSSGTAGANVLTF.